This T cell receptor (beta chain) was profiled in a study of shared clonotypes between healthy human individuals. Study-level points and caveats: In this cohort, only blood was sampled, and tissue repertoires likely differ.

A word on this clone: Its matching antigen is unknown.

CD45RO-negative, CCR7-selected cells formed the naive CD8 fraction, which excluded terminally differentiated effector memory CD45RA+ cells. Germline loops: CDR1 GTSNPN, CDR2 SVGIG (reference sequence). With 0 bases clipped from V and 0 bases from J, the junction kept 10 bases outside the gene matches. The CDR3 has 18 amino acids. Sequencing used immunoSEQ multiplex PCR; TCRdb keeps in-frame clones, though not all of them. Counted here are 1.5 million to 2.5 million clones, approximately 94% occurring once; the ten biggest clones make up roughly 1%. The chain links TRBV30 to TRBJ1-5; TRBD1 agrees at 8 bases. The source is a man younger than 30 in good health. The source material was naive CD8+ T cells sorted from blood. DNA of the CDR3: TGTGCCTGGAGTGTAGGGCCGGGACAGGATTATAGCAATCAGCCCCAGCATTTT. This gives the protein CAWSVGPGQDYSNQPQHF.